The T cell receptor beta chain described here comes from a study of blood T cells in healthy people across ages. This CDR3 has 14 amino acids. Per germline, CDR1 SGHRS and CDR2 YFSETQ. V shed 2 bases and J shed 2 bases, with 11 bases lying between them. At least 5.5 micrograms of total RNA were extracted per sample. With respect to this clonotype: Its antigen remains unknown.

The use of a sample-barcoded 5' primer and a J-beta primer mix characterized a second PCR of roughly 6 to 12 cycles. All cDNA molecules were each tagged by a template-switch adaptor with 12 random nucleotides. From the 5' RACE reads, TCRdb called clonotypes with MiXCR, one entry per CDR3 protein. The table records 630,000 or so distinct CDR3 sequences, about a third of them present only once. General study results and limits: Aged donors had fewer naive CD4+ cells and lower diversity than long-lived donors.

The chain is built from TRBV5-1 and TRBJ2-7; D uncertain. The sequence came from a woman aged 80 or over in good health. Sequenced sample: blood. The CDR3 region has the DNA TGCGCCAGCAGCTTCAGAGAGTCTACCTACGAGCAGTACTTC. Its translation: CASSFRESTYEQYF.